What follows is one TCR beta chain and its context. What it binds is not known. The entry originates in a study of blood T cell dynamics during melanoma immunotherapy. Across the study: First-line therapy was either pembrolizumab or nivolumab with ipilimumab for metastatic melanoma. The study, taken as a whole, reports: Immune-effector CD8+ cells best matched cell-free DNA CDR3 sequences and were most clonal.

V lost 6 bases and J 5 bases, leaving 16 bases between the germline ends. This CDR3 comprises 14 residues. Germline values: CDR1 LNHDA, CDR2 SQIVND (reference sequence). Time point noted: week 3, after first cycle of checkpoint inhibitor. Samples come from before therapy and from week 3 after the first blockade cycle. Apart from two fast progressors, RECIST 1.1 response was judged 12 weeks post-infusion. Assay: immunoSEQ multiplex PCR; the TCRdb copy retains only in-frame clones and omits some. The table records around 13,000 clones, under 95% of them present only once. Sequenced material: effector memory CD8+ T cells from blood, taken from a patient treated with checkpoint blockade. The clonotype originates from a human donor with melanoma. This chain uses TRBV19 with TRBJ2-5; D is possibly TRBD1 or TRBD2 (5 bases each). Written as DNA, the CDR3 is TGTGCCAGTAGCTCCGGGACCCCGGCGGAGACCCAGTACTTC. It specifies CASSSGTPAETQYF.